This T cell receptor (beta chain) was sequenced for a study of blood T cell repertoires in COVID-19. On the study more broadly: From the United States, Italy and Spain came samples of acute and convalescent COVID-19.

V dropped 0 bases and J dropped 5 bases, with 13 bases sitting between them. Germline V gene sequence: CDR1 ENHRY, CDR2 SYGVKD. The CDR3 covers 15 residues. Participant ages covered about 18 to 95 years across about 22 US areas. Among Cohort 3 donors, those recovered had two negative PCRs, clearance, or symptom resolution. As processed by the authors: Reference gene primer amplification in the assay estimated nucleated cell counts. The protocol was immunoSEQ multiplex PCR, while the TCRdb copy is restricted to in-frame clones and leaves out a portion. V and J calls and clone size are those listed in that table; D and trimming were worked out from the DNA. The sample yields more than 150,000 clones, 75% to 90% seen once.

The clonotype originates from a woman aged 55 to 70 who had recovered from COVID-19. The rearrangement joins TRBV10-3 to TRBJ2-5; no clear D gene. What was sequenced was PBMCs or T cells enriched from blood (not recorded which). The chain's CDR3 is CAISESLGARETQYF. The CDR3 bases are TGTGCCATCAGTGAGTCCCTTGGTGCGCGGGAGACCCAGTACTTC.